The 32 T cell receptor beta chains below were found in one sample sequenced in a study of cytomegalovirus exposure and HLA in healthy donors. Generated by immunoSEQ multiplex PCR, the TCRdb table keeps only in-frame clones and is missing some. Among fewer than 250,000 clones, around 90% were seen once, and the ten largest hold 1.5% to 2.5%. Material for sequencing was PBMCs. These receptors came from a woman between 18 and 29 years old in good health and CMV-seropositive.

A single count supports this clone. The chain uses TRBV2 and TRBJ2-7; no clear D gene. This CDR3 region has 12 residues. V shed 6 bases and J shed 3 bases, with 9 bases lying between them. Germline V lookup: CDR1 SNHLY, CDR2 FYNNEI. The CDR3 nucleotides read TGTGCCAGCAGATCAAACAGCTACGAGCAGTACTTC. It is translated as CASRSNSYEQYF.

V usage is TRBV27 and J usage is TRBJ2-2; TRBD1 aligns across 8 bases. V gave up 7 bases and J gave up 5 bases; unmatched junction bases: 12. The CDR3 contains 16 residues. In germline, CDR1 is MNHEY, CDR2 SMNVEV (reference sequence). The CDR3, as DNA: TGTGCCAGCACAGCAGGCACAGGGGGAGGAACCGGGGAGCTGTTTTTT. The encoded protein is CASTAGTGGGTGELFF.

The CDR3 loop is CASSWTGGMNTEAFF. The CDR3 DNA reads TGTGCCAGCAGCTGGACAGGGGGCATGAACACTGAAGCTTTCTTT. V and J are TRBV7-6 and TRBJ1-1; TRBD1 matches at 11 bases. Unmatched junction bases numbered 1, after V lost 4 bases and J lost 0 bases. Germline V gene data show CDR1 as SGHVS and CDR2 as FNYEAQ. This CDR3 contains 15 residues. Full variable domain (rest looked up from reference TRBV7-6 and TRBJ1-1): GAGVSQSPRYKVTKRGQDVALRCDPISGHVSLYWYRQALGQGPEFLTYFNYEAQQDKSGLPNDRFSAERPEGSISTLTIQRTEQRDSAMYRCASSWTGGMNTEAFFGQGTRLTVV.

The chain joins TRBV12-5 to TRBJ1-3, with D hard to call. The CDR3 covers 16 residues. Trimming shortened V by 4 bases and J by 1 base, and 14 bases separated the two germline ends. CDR1 LGHNT and CDR2 FRNRAP come from the germline V gene. As DNA, the CDR3 is TGTGCTAGTGGTTCCTCTACAGTCGCTTCTGGAAACACCATATATTTT. It is translated as CASGSSTVASGNTIYF.

The rearrangement uses TRBV29-1 and TRBJ2-7, with D perhaps TRBD2 (6 bases). Germline V CDR1 and CDR2: SQVTM, ANQGSEA. There are 13 residues in the CDR3. V was clipped by 6 bases and J by 5 bases, with 17 bases between them. The CDR3 loop reads CSVEPSGGDEQYF. CDR3 DNA sequence: TGCAGCGTCGAACCATCGGGCGGGGACGAGCAGTACTTC.

In its sample, this clone was seen once. The chain couples TRBV29-1 to TRBJ2-7, with a weak D call TRBD2 (6 bases). Germline V lookup: CDR1 SQVTM, CDR2 ANQGSEA. Trimming removed 7 bases from V and 5 bases from J, with 18 bases in between. There are 13 residues in the CDR3. For the CDR3, the DNA is TGCAGCGGGTCGAAGGCAGGGAGGAACGAGCAGTACTTC. Its protein product is CSGSKAGRNEQYF.

V and J are TRBV25-1 and TRBJ1-2; 8 nucleotides line up with TRBD1. The CDR3 spans 13 residues. V lost 6 bases to trimming and J lost 4 bases; unmatched junction nucleotides: 4. Germline CDR1 and CDR2: MGHDK and SYGVNS. The CDR3, as DNA: TGTGCCAGCAGGGACAGGGTTTCCTATGGCTACACCTTC. Amino acids: CASRDRVSYGYTF.

The chain combines TRBV7-9 with TRBJ1-5; tentatively, D is TRBD1 (6 bases). The germline gives CDR1 SEHNR, CDR2 FQNEAQ (reference sequence). Trimming pared 3 bases from V and 0 bases from J, leaving 6 bases between. This CDR3 spans 14 amino acids. Here the CDR3 DNA reads TGTGCCAGCAGCTTGGGACATAGCAATCAGCCCCAGCATTTT. Protein: CASSLGHSNQPQHF.

This chain joins TRBV28 and TRBJ2-7; D not resolved. Per the germline V gene, CDR1 is MDHEN and CDR2 is SYDVKM. The CDR3 extends over 16 amino acids. V dropped 3 bases and J dropped 0 bases, with 15 bases sitting between them. CDR3 nucleotide sequence: TGTGCCAGCAGTTTCCCCGGTCCAGGCATCTCCTACGAGCAGTACTTC. Translated: CASSFPGPGISYEQYF. Variable domain in full (rest from reference TRBV28 and TRBJ2-7): DVKVTQSSRYLVKRTGEKVFLECVQDMDHENMFWYRQDPGLGLRLIYFSYDVKMKEKGDIPEGYSVSREKKERFSLILESASTNQTSMYLCASSFPGPGISYEQYFGPGTRLTVT.

J is TRBJ1-1 and V is TRBV6-5; 9 nucleotides agree with TRBD1. CDR1 MNHEY and CDR2 SVGAGI come from the germline V gene. The CDR3 has 14 residues. V shed 6 bases and J 6 bases; nucleotides not matched to a gene: 8. This CDR3 reads CASSPGQGRSEAFF. As DNA, the CDR3 is TGTGCCAGCAGCCCTGGACAGGGGCGGTCTGAAGCTTTCTTT.

The chain couples TRBV6-1 to TRBJ2-7; possibly TRBD1 for D (6 bases). V shed 8 bases and J shed 0 bases, with 11 bases lying between them. From germline, CDR1 is MNHNS and CDR2 SASEGT. The CDR3 covers 13 residues. CDR3 residues: CASGTGISYEQYF. The CDR3 DNA sequence: TGTGCCAGCGGTACAGGGATCTCCTACGAGCAGTACTTC.

The chain links TRBV7-3 to TRBJ2-7; D gene unclear. Germline values: CDR1 SGHTA, CDR2 FQGTGA. This CDR3 is built from 13 residues. Trimming removed 2 bases at V and 6 bases at J, with 11 bases between. The CDR3 loop reads CASSLVSNGEQYF. Here the CDR3 DNA reads TGTGCCAGCAGCTTAGTATCGAACGGCGAGCAGTACTTC.

J is TRBJ1-2 and V is TRBV6-6; D remains unclear. In germline, CDR1 is MNHNY, CDR2 SVGAGI (reference sequence). The CDR3 length is 14 residues. Trimming left V 0 bases short and J 2 bases short, with 7 bases between. CDR3 amino acids: CASSYSAGNYGYTF. In DNA form, the CDR3 reads TGTGCCAGCAGTTACTCGGCGGGGAACTATGGCTACACCTTC.

This clone was seen a few times. The chain carries TRBV2 and TRBJ1-2; a possible D gene is TRBD1 (6 bases). The CDR3 contains 15 residues. The V end lost 1 base, the J end lost 4 bases, and 13 bases lay between the germline ends. CDR1 and CDR2 from the germline V gene are SNHLY and FYNNEI. In DNA, the CDR3 is TGTGCCAGCAGTGAAGACAGGGAGGGTTTCTATGGCTACACCTTC. It is translated as CASSEDREGFYGYTF. Using reference TRBV2 and TRBJ1-2 for the parts outside the CDR3, the full variable domain is EPEVTQTPSHQVTQMGQEVILRCVPISNHLYFYWYRQILGQKVEFLVSFYNNEISEKSEIFDDQFSVERPDGSNFTLKIRSTKLEDSAMYFCASSEDREGFYGYTFGSGTRLTVV.

The J gene is TRBJ2-7, the V gene TRBV5-1; D gene unclear. Germline CDR1 reads SGHRS; CDR2 reads YFSETQ. Trimming stripped 5 bases from V and 5 bases from J, with 11 bases between. This CDR3 comprises 12 residues. The CDR3, as DNA: TGCGCCAGCAGTGAGAGACGGGACGAGCAGTACTTC. Encoded protein: CASSERRDEQYF.

The genes are TRBV18 and TRBJ2-3; D possibly corresponds to TRBD1 (6 bases). This CDR3 region has 14 residues. V lost 5 bases and J lost 4, with 13 bases in between. CDR1 and CDR2 from the germline V gene are KGHSH and LQKENI. The CDR3 spells CASSIRQDPDTQYF. CDR3 DNA: TGTGCCAGCTCAATCAGACAGGACCCAGATACGCAGTATTTT. Full variable domain (rest looked up from reference TRBV18 and TRBJ2-3): NAGVMQNPRHLVRRRGQEARLRCSPMKGHSHVYWYRQLPEEGLKFMVYLQKENIIDESGMPKERFSAEFPKEGPSILRIQQVVRGDSAAYFCASSIRQDPDTQYFGPGTRLTVL.

This clone was picked up a small number of times. The chain has TRBV18 and TRBJ1-5, with a tentative D call TRBD1 (5 bases). CDR3 size: 14 residues. V was shortened by 6 bases and J by 6 bases, with 15 bases between the two germline ends. The germline gives CDR1 KGHSH, CDR2 LQKENI. CDR3 residues: CASSLQGSGQPQHF. The CDR3 nucleotides are TGTGCCAGCTCCCTCCAGGGATCAGGTCAGCCCCAGCATTTT. Full variable domain (remainder filled in from reference TRBV18 and TRBJ1-5): NAGVMQNPRHLVRRRGQEARLRCSPMKGHSHVYWYRQLPEEGLKFMVYLQKENIIDESGMPKERFSAEFPKEGPSILRIQQVVRGDSAAYFCASSLQGSGQPQHFGDGTRLSIL.

This clone occurred a few times. The chain joins TRBV4-1 to TRBJ2-1; 12 positions match TRBD2. V lost 3 bases, J lost 4 bases, and 10 bases stayed unmatched. Germline V lookup: CDR1 MGHRA, CDR2 YSYEKL. The CDR3 is 18 residues long. The CDR3 DNA reads TGCGCCAGCAGCCAGGAGACTAGCGGGAGTTCGTTTTACAATGAGCAGTTCTTC. Protein: CASSQETSGSSFYNEQFF.

The chain recombines TRBV5-6 with TRBJ2-3, with D hard to call. This CDR3 has 13 residues. Trimming removed 5 bases at V and 0 bases at J, with 7 bases between. Germline CDR1 reads SGHDT; CDR2 reads YYEEEE. The CDR3, as DNA: TGTGCCAGCAGTTATACTAGCACAGATACGCAGTATTTT. It translates to CASSYTSTDTQYF.

To note about this clone: The same CDR3 is also encoded by other DNA sequences in this sample. The chain couples TRBV19 to TRBJ1-2; 8 bases are a match to TRBD1. Germline V CDR1 and CDR2: LNHDA, SQIVND (reference sequence). The CDR3 consists of 14 residues. The J segment lost 2 bases and the V segment lost 7 bases, leaving 6 bases of the junction unmatched. This chain's CDR3 is CASTRDRRNYGYTF. The CDR3 nucleotides read TGTGCCAGTACCCGGGACAGGAGGAACTATGGCTACACCTTC.

The CDR3, as DNA: TGCGCCAGCGCGTTGGGCCTGACTAGCGGGGGCACAGATACGCAGTATTTT. This gives the protein CASALGLTSGGTDTQYF. The chain employs TRBV10-2 and TRBJ2-3; 11 bases match TRBD2. Germline lookup yields CDR1 WSHSY and CDR2 SAAADI. V shed 8 bases and J 1 base; nucleotides not matched to a gene: 11. The CDR3 length is 17 residues.

The chain links TRBV5-4 to TRBJ1-5; 9 bases are shared with TRBD1. V shed 6 bases, J shed 4 bases, and the junction held 8 bases outside the gene matches. CDR1 and CDR2 from the germline V gene are SGHNT and YYREEE (reference sequence). The CDR3 runs 15 residues. CDR3 loop: CASICGQGRNQPQHF. CDR3 coding DNA: TGTGCCAGCATCTGTGGACAGGGGCGGAATCAGCCCCAGCATTTT.

CDR3 sequence reads: CASLGQSSYNEQFF. The CDR3 nucleotides are TGTGCCAGCCTTGGACAGAGCTCCTACAATGAGCAGTTCTTC. The chain carries TRBV28 and TRBJ2-1, with D possibly matching TRBD1 (6 bases). This CDR3 is built from 14 residues. The germline gives CDR1 MDHEN, CDR2 SYDVKM. V was trimmed by 8 bases and J by 0 bases, leaving 11 bases between them.

The V gene is TRBV28, the J gene TRBJ2-7; 13 bases are shared with TRBD2. CDR3 size: 18 residues. The ends lost 6 bases at V and 1 base at J; junction bases unmatched: 12. Germline values: CDR1 MDHEN, CDR2 SYDVKM. DNA for the CDR3: TGTGCCAGCAGGCTCAGGACTAGCGGGAGAATAGGGTCCTACGAGCAGTACTTC. It encodes CASRLRTSGRIGSYEQYF. The variable domain in full, with the rest retrieved from reference TRBV28 and TRBJ2-7, is DVKVTQSSRYLVKRTGEKVFLECVQDMDHENMFWYRQDPGLGLRLIYFSYDVKMKEKGDIPEGYSVSREKKERFSLILESASTNQTSMYLCASRLRTSGRIGSYEQYFGPGTRLTVT.

V gene TRBV27 combines with J gene TRBJ1-5, with D unclear. Trimming took off 0 bases at V and 0 bases at J, with 6 bases between the two ends. CDR1 and CDR2 from the germline V gene are MNHEY and SMNVEV (reference sequence). The CDR3 extends over 15 amino acids. The CDR3 spells CASSLSPGSNQPQHF. CDR3 in DNA: TGTGCCAGCAGTTTATCTCCCGGTAGCAATCAGCCCCAGCATTTT.

In this sample, this clone turned up once. For the CDR3, the DNA is TGTGCCATCAGTGGTCCCGGGCGGGAGGGGGAGGAGGAGCAGTACTTC. It codes for CAISGPGREGEEEQYF. The chain carries TRBV10-3 and TRBJ2-7; 9 nucleotides agree with TRBD2. CDR3 size: 16 residues. V was clipped by 4 bases and J by 7 bases; unmatched bases: 14. The germline CDR1 and CDR2 sequences are ENHRY and SYGVKD.

This clone appeared a single time. The J gene is TRBJ1-1, the V gene TRBV7-9; no definite D call. CDR1 is SEHNR, CDR2 FQNEAQ, per germline (reference sequence). The CDR3 length is 17 residues. Trimming removed 8 bases at V and 1 base at J, with 23 bases between. CDR3 nucleotide sequence: TGTGCCAGCTCTAAACTAGGAACCGCGGCAGGGAACACTGAAGCTTTCTTT. Translation gives CASSKLGTAAGNTEAFF.

A few counts support this clone. The chain combines TRBV9 with TRBJ2-3; perhaps TRBD1 as D (6 bases). Germline V gene data show CDR1 as SGDLS and CDR2 as YYNGEE. This CDR3 spans 14 amino acids. The V end was cut by 0 bases, the J end by 5 bases, with 10 bases between. Written as DNA, the CDR3 is TGTGCCAGCAGCGTAGGGGACAAAGGAGATACGCAGTATTTT. As protein: CASSVGDKGDTQYF.

This sequence joins TRBV4-1 and TRBJ1-5; D gene unclear. The CDR3 has 17 residues. Germline V gene lookup returns CDR1 MGHRA and CDR2 YSYEKL. V lost 2 bases and J lost 3, with 17 bases in between. CDR3 protein: CASSQTGIRRANQPQHF. As DNA, the CDR3 is TGCGCCAGCAGCCAAACCGGGATCCGAAGGGCCAATCAGCCCCAGCATTTT.

The chain combines TRBV4-1 with TRBJ2-4; 8 bases match TRBD1. Germline CDR1 is MGHRA and CDR2 is YSYEKL. Trimming cost V 1 base and J 9 bases; bases outside gene matches: 5. This CDR3 spans 14 amino acids. CDR3 sequence reads: CASSQGTGLGIQYF. The CDR3 DNA is TGCGCCAGCAGCCAAGGGACAGGGCTTGGCATTCAGTACTTC.

The rearrangement joins TRBV18 to TRBJ2-6, with 12 bases that match TRBD1. The CDR3 covers 19 residues. CDR1 is KGHSH and CDR2 is LQKENI in the germline V gene. With 4 bases clipped from V and 5 bases from J, the junction kept 12 bases outside the gene matches. As DNA, the CDR3 is TGTGCCAGCTCACGACTCGGGACAGGGGGCCCCCCTTGGGCCAACGTCCTGACTTTC. It is translated as CASSRLGTGGPPWANVLTF.

The V gene is TRBV19, the J gene TRBJ2-1, with 15 bases lining up with TRBD2. CDR1 and CDR2 from the germline V gene are LNHDA and SQIVND (reference sequence). The trim removed 5 bases at V and 5 bases at J, leaving 7 bases unmatched. CDR3 size: 17 residues. The CDR3 DNA sequence: TGTGCCAGTAGTGTATGGACTAGCGGGAGGGCCCACAATGAGCAGTTCTTC. Its protein product is CASSVWTSGRAHNEQFF.